Listed below are T cell receptor beta chains from one sample, sequenced in a study of T-cell memory formation after mild COVID-19. TCRdb re-called the 5' RACE reads through MiXCR, storing one row per CDR3 protein. Counted here are 150,000 to 200,000 distinct CDR3 sequences, approximately 14% occurring once; the ten biggest clones make up less than 15%. The sample taken for sequencing was PBMCs or a T cell subset sorted from them (not recorded which). Source of these receptors: an adult woman who had mild COVID-19 (a few samples of this study predate the infection). Cell type and time point are not known. Both conserved end residues are part of each CDR3. D genes are given only for firm matches. Rows may omit the clone size; those that give it use once, few, many or a size class.

len | j_gene | d_gene | abundance | v_gene | CDR3nt | CDR3aa
13 | TRBJ2-5 | . | . | TRBV18 | TGTGCCAGCTCACCACCGGAACGAGTGGGCCAGTACTTC | CASSPPERVGQYF
16 | TRBJ2-3 | . | many | TRBV5-1 | TGCGCCAGCAGCTTGGAAGTGGCGGCTGAGTTAGATACGCAGTATTTT | CASSLEVAAELDTQYF
13 | TRBJ2-2 | TRBD2 | few | TRBV6-5 | TGTGCCAGCGCCGGGCGGGGGTTCGGGGAGCTGTTTTTT | CASAGRGFGELFF
16 | TRBJ2-1 | TRBD2 | . | TRBV24-1 | TGTGCCACCAGTGACCCTAGACTAGCGGGGTGGAATGAGCAGTTCTTC | CATSDPRLAGWNEQFF
15 | TRBJ2-7 | . | . | TRBV7-2 | TGTGCCAGCAGCTTAGGTGACAGCACCTCCTACGAGCAGTACTTC | CASSLGDSTSYEQYF
15 | TRBJ2-2 | TRBD1 | few | TRBV7-9 | TGTGCCAGCAGCCGACAGGGTGGCGGCACCGGGGAGCTGTTTTTT | CASSRQGGGTGELFF
13 | TRBJ2-1 | TRBD1 | . | TRBV29-1 | TGCAGCGTTGTAGGGGACAGGGACGATGAGCAGTTCTTC | CSVVGDRDDEQFF
14 | TRBJ2-2 | . | . | TRBV2 | TGTGCCAGCAGTGCCCAGGGTAACACCGGGGAGCTGTTTTTT | CASSAQGNTGELFF
11 | TRBJ2-1 | . | . | TRBV5-1 | TGCGCCAGCAGCACCGACAATGAGCAGTTCTTC | CASSTDNEQFF
16 | TRBJ1-5 | . | . | TRBV4-2 | TGTGCCAGCAGCCAGGCAGTCCAGGGTGGCAATCAGCCCCAGCATTTT | CASSQAVQGGNQPQHF
16 | TRBJ2-2 | TRBD1 | . | TRBV5-1 | TGCGCCAGCAGCTTGACTGGGACAGGAACGATCGGGGAGCTGTTTTTT | CASSLTGTGTIGELFF
15 | TRBJ1-5 | . | . | TRBV7-9 | TGTGCCAGCAGCTTAGGAGGAGGGCAGGGTCAGCCCCAGCATTTT | CASSLGGGQGQPQHF
13 | TRBJ1-2 | . | few | TRBV6-5 | TGTGCCAGCAGTTTTAGACAGAGCGATGGCTACACCTTC | CASSFRQSDGYTF
13 | TRBJ2-5 | . | . | TRBV19 | TGTGCCAGTAGTAGGGACCGAGAAGAGACCCAGTACTTC | CASSRDREETQYF
16 | TRBJ2-7 | TRBD1 | few | TRBV5-1 | TGCGCCAGCAGCGTAGACGTGGGACAGGGCTCCTACGAGCAGTACTTC | CASSVDVGQGSYEQYF
12 | TRBJ2-1 | . | . | TRBV11-2 | TGTGCCAGCAGCCTAACAGGGAGGGAGCAGTTCTTC | CASSLTGREQFF
16 | TRBJ1-2 | . | . | TRBV10-3 | TGTGCCATCAGTGAGTACCAGACCGGAGGGAACTATGGCTACACCTTC | CAISEYQTGGNYGYTF
16 | TRBJ2-3 | TRBD2 | few | TRBV6-6 | TGTGCCAGCATCCTGACTAGCGGGAAACTCACAGATACGCAGTATTTT | CASILTSGKLTDTQYF
12 | TRBJ2-1 | . | few | TRBV28 | TGTGCCAGCAGTCCCCACTACAATGAGCAGTTCTTC | CASSPHYNEQFF
13 | TRBJ2-7 | TRBD2 | . | TRBV6-5 | TGTGCCAGCATCCCCCGGGGAGGGAGGAGGCAGTACTTC | CASIPRGGRRQYF